The 21 T cell receptor beta chains below all came from one sample that was sequenced in a study of CD8+ T cells in alopecia areata. The treatment is: oral pan-JAK inhibitor, 5-10 mg twice daily. The authors extracted RNA and reverse transcribed it into cDNA as the sequencing template. TCRdb keeps only in-frame clones here, not all; method: immunoSEQ multiplex PCR. The table includes roughly 280,000 clones, approximately 60% detected once. The sequenced sample was CD4+ T cells sorted from blood, obtained at roughly week 53, from a patient treated with tofacitinib. These receptors all come from a human donor with alopecia areata.

This clone has only a few counts. The chain combines TRBV7-8 with TRBJ2-3; 9 positions match TRBD1. CDR3 length equals 16 residues. The germline V gene encodes CDR1 SGHVS and CDR2 FQNEAQ. The V and J ends lost 1 base and 5 bases, in that order; junction bases with no gene match: 7. The CDR3 loop is CASSLVWTGVGDTQYF. The CDR3 bases are TGTGCCAGCAGCTTAGTTTGGACAGGGGTTGGAGATACGCAGTATTTT.

This clone was counted between two and nine times. The chain couples TRBV15 to TRBJ1-6, with D possibly being TRBD1 (6 bases). This CDR3 contains 14 residues. Per germline, CDR1 LNHNV and CDR2 YYDKDF (reference sequence). The germline V and J ends were trimmed by 4 bases and 6 bases, with 10 bases remaining between them. The chain's CDR3 is CATSIYRVNSPLHF. CDR3 nucleotides: TGTGCCACCAGCATCTACAGGGTTAATTCACCCCTCCACTTT.

The V and J genes are TRBV29-1 and TRBJ2-5; TRBD1 aligns across 8 bases. V trimming: 6 bases; J trimming: 4 bases; junction bases outside the gene matches: 13. Germline V gene data show CDR1 as SQVTM and CDR2 as ANQGSEA. The length of the CDR3 is 15 residues. The CDR3, as DNA: TGCAGCGTGAACCCCCAGGGGGCTGGGCGAGAGACCCAGTACTTC. Protein product: CSVNPQGAGRETQYF.

This clone turned up a few times. The V gene is TRBV6-6, the J gene TRBJ1-2, with D possibly TRBD1 on 6 matching bases. The CDR3 spans 13 residues. The germline V gene encodes CDR1 MNHNY and CDR2 SVGAGI (reference sequence). V was trimmed by 6 bases and J by 8 bases, leaving 16 bases between them. The CDR3 region has the DNA TGTGCCAGCAGCCCGACAGTAACAGGGGGCTACACCTTC. This codes for CASSPTVTGGYTF.

The table lists this clone with a few counts. V is TRBV14 and J is TRBJ2-3; D not resolved. The V gene's germline CDR1 is SGHDN and CDR2 FVKESK. CDR3 length: 13 amino acids. V lost 0 bases to trimming and J lost 6 bases, with 7 bases between them. CDR3 sequence reads: CASSQDIEDTQYF. The CDR3 DNA follows: TGTGCCAGCAGCCAAGATATTGAGGATACGCAGTATTTT.

This clone was seen more than once but under ten times. J is TRBJ1-1 and V is TRBV4-3, with a tentative D call TRBD1 (5 bases). The V end was cut by 7 bases, the J end by 0 bases, with 9 bases between. The CDR3 consists of 13 residues. CDR1 is LGHNA and CDR2 is YSLEER in the germline V gene. The CDR3 DNA follows: TGCGCCAGCACCAGGGCGTTGAACACTGAAGCTTTCTTT. Encoded protein: CASTRALNTEAFF.

V usage is TRBV30 and J usage is TRBJ1-4; the match to TRBD1 covers 7 bases. The V gene end was trimmed by 2 bases and the J gene end by 0 bases; junction bases not matched to a gene: 6. CDR1 is GTSNPN, CDR2 SVGIG, per germline (reference sequence). This CDR3 is 16 amino acids long. CDR3 region: CAWSTRDRSTNEKLFF. The CDR3 bases are TGTGCCTGGAGTACCCGGGACAGATCAACTAATGAAAAACTGTTTTTT.

The V and J genes are TRBV6-6 and TRBJ2-5; a possible D gene is TRBD1 (5 bases). Trimming pared 2 bases from V and 2 bases from J, leaving 9 bases between. The CDR3 spans 14 residues. Germline CDR1 reads MNHNY; CDR2 reads SVGAGI (reference sequence). This CDR3 reads CASSYGAGQETQYF. In DNA form, the CDR3 reads TGTGCCAGCAGTTACGGGGCAGGGCAAGAGACCCAGTACTTC.

This clone has a handful of counts. The gene calls are TRBV13 and TRBJ2-2; D not certain. CDR3 length: 13 amino acids. Trimming took off 7 bases at V and 6 bases at J, with 12 bases between the two ends. Per germline, CDR1 PRHDT and CDR2 FYEKMQ (reference sequence). CDR3 coding DNA: TGTGCCAGCACCTTTGGAGTTGCCGGGGAGCTGTTTTTT. It is translated as CASTFGVAGELFF.

The chain uses TRBV25-1 and TRBJ2-1; unclear D gene. Germline CDR1 reads MGHDK; CDR2 reads SYGVNS. CDR3 size: 15 residues. Trimming took 1 base from V and 7 from J, leaving 14 bases between them. The CDR3 here is CASSESGVPGNEQFF. The CDR3 DNA follows: TGTGCCAGCAGTGAATCTGGGGTCCCTGGTAATGAGCAGTTCTTC.

This chain connects TRBV4-2 to TRBJ2-5; D possibly corresponds to TRBD2 (6 bases). Germline CDR1 reads LGHNA; CDR2 reads YNFKEQ. The germline V and J ends were trimmed by 1 base and 1 base, with 13 bases remaining between them. The CDR3 consists of 16 residues. The CDR3 region is CASSQVSAGPQETQYF. The CDR3 DNA sequence: TGTGCCAGCAGCCAAGTCTCGGCGGGGCCCCAAGAGACCCAGTACTTC.

As DNA, the CDR3 is TGTGCCAGCAGCTCCGAGCAGTTCTTC. This encodes CASSSEQFF. The chain links TRBV7-9 to TRBJ2-1; D remains ambiguous. The germline V gene encodes CDR1 SEHNR and CDR2 FQNEAQ (reference sequence). This CDR3 has 9 amino acids. Trimming removed 4 bases at V and 10 bases at J, with 2 bases between.

This clone has a handful of counts. The chain combines TRBV7-9 with TRBJ2-5; D possibly corresponds to TRBD1 (6 bases). Germline CDR1 reads SEHNR; CDR2 reads FQNEAQ (reference sequence). Trimming removed 6 bases at V and 4 bases at J, with 12 bases between. The CDR3 runs 13 residues. CDR3 residues: CASREGQRETQYF. CDR3 nucleotide sequence: TGTGCCAGCAGAGAAGGACAGAGAGAGACCCAGTACTTC.

The chain is built from TRBV5-6 and TRBJ1-1; D possibly corresponds to TRBD1 (5 bases). The CDR3 sequence is 13 residues long. Germline V gives CDR1 SGHDT, CDR2 YYEEEE. Trimming shortened V by 4 bases and J by 6 bases, and 13 bases separated the two germline ends. The CDR3 here is CASSLRGPAEAFF. CDR3 nucleotide sequence: TGTGCCAGCAGCCTCCGGGGCCCCGCTGAAGCTTTCTTT.

The chain joins TRBV13 to TRBJ1-1; no definite D call. Trimming shortened V by 5 bases and J by 0 bases, and 10 bases separated the two germline ends. CDR1 is PRHDT, CDR2 FYEKMQ, per germline (reference sequence). There are 14 residues in the CDR3. CDR3 protein: CASSPTTVNTEAFF. CDR3 bases: TGTGCCAGCAGCCCCACAACAGTGAACACTGAAGCTTTCTTT.

V is TRBV15 and J is TRBJ1-5; TRBD1 aligns across 7 bases. CDR1 and CDR2 (germline): LNHNV, YYDKDF (reference sequence). The length of the CDR3 is 17 residues. Trimming at V came to 0 bases and at J to 5 bases, leaving 10 bases not matched to a gene. As DNA, the CDR3 is TGTGCCACCAGCAGAGATCTGCCGGGACAGCGCCATCAGCCCCAGCATTTT. Encoded protein: CATSRDLPGQRHQPQHF.

This clone has only a few counts. The chain carries TRBV10-2 and TRBJ1-4; D perhaps matches TRBD1 (5 bases). With 3 bases removed from V and 5 bases from J, the gap between germline ends came to 10 bases. Germline CDR1 is WSHSY and CDR2 is SAAADI. The CDR3 is 14 amino acids. Written as DNA, the CDR3 is TGCGCCAGCAGTGATGACAGTCGAAATGAAAAACTGTTTTTT. Its translation is CASSDDSRNEKLFF.

This clone was counted a few times. The chain links TRBV7-2 to TRBJ2-7, with 7 bases fitting TRBD2. There are 18 residues in the CDR3. CDR1 is SGHTA and CDR2 is FQGNSA in the germline V gene. The V gene end was trimmed by 5 bases and the J gene end by 0 bases; junction bases not matched to a gene: 16. CDR3 bases: TGTGCCAGCAGCCCACCGTCGGGGCTAGCGGCGATCTCCTACGAGCAGTACTTC. It yields the protein CASSPPSGLAAISYEQYF.

The chain uses TRBV2 and TRBJ2-7; 7 bases line up with TRBD2. From germline, CDR1 is SNHLY and CDR2 FYNNEI. This CDR3 spans 14 amino acids. Germline trimming cut 5 bases from V and 2 bases from J; bases unmatched to any gene: 6. The CDR3 loop reads CASSWEGYTYEQYF. CDR3 nucleotides: TGTGCCAGCAGTTGGGAGGGGTATACCTACGAGCAGTACTTC.

The count of this clone is one. The chain combines TRBV29-1 with TRBJ2-1, with D hard to call. This CDR3 is built from 17 residues. The ends were cut back, 3 bases at V and 0 bases at J, with 18 bases in the middle. Germline-derived CDR1 and CDR2 are SQVTM and ANQGSEA. The CDR3 reads CSVEVGPKFGSYNEQFF. For the CDR3, the DNA is TGCAGCGTTGAGGTAGGGCCCAAATTCGGCTCCTACAATGAGCAGTTCTTC.

This clone has only a few counts. Distinct nucleotide sequences in the sample also encode this CDR3. This chain uses TRBV9 with TRBJ1-2; weak D call: TRBD1 (6 bases). Germline CDR1 reads SGDLS; CDR2 reads YYNGEE. CDR3 size: 13 residues. Trimming took off 0 bases at V and 5 bases at J, with 8 bases between the two ends. The CDR3 loop reads CASSVGQGYGYTF. The CDR3 DNA reads as TGTGCCAGCAGCGTAGGGCAGGGGTATGGCTACACCTTC.